The TCR beta chain under discussion was sequenced for a study of blood T cell repertoires in COVID-19. The overall study: COVID-19 samples from acute and convalescent phases originated in the United States, Italy and Spain. PBMCs, B-cell-depleted T cells, or T cells were the source of the cDNA or gDNA that made up the material.

In the original processing: Scientists estimated how many nucleated cells there were by amplifying reference gene primers. The protocol was immunoSEQ multiplex PCR, while the TCRdb copy is restricted to in-frame clones and leaves out a portion. V, J and clone size are those of that table, while D and trimming were read from the DNA. In the table there are roughly 68,000 clones, over 65% of which are singletons. This clone came up a few times. Trimming took 4 bases from V and 2 from J, leaving 9 bases between them. The CDR3 totals 12 residues. Germline V gene lookup returns CDR1 GTSNPN and CDR2 SVGIG (reference sequence).

Sequenced input: peripheral blood. This TCR was sampled from a woman older than 75 with acute or convalescent COVID-19. The chain combines TRBV30 with TRBJ2-7, with no clear D. The CDR3 region is CAWIPYPYEQYF. The CDR3 DNA sequence: TGTGCCTGGATCCCTTATCCCTACGAGCAGTACTTC.